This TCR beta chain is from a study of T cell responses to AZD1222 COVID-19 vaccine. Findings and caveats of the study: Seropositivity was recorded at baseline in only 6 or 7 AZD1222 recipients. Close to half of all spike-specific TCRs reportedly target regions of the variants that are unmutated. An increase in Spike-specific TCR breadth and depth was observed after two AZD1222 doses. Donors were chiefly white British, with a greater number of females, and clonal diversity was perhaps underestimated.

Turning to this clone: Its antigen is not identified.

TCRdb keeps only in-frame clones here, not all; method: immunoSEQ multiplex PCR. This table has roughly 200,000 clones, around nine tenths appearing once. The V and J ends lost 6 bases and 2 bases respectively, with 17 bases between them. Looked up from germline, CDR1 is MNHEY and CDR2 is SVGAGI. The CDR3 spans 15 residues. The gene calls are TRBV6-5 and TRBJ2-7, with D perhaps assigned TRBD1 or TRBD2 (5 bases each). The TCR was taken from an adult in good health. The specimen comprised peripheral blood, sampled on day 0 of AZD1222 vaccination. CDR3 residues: CASRGRDRSAYEQYF. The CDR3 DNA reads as TGTGCCAGCAGGGGTAGGGACCGCTCAGCCTACGAGCAGTACTTC.